This T cell receptor beta chain was sequenced during a study of early T cells in non-severe SARS-CoV-2 infection. At the level of the study: The chains were unpaired, and the sequenced material was bulk RNA from unsorted whole blood. Study observations and caveats: Reliance on VDJdb matching favored anti-spike CD8 responses; private and CD4 specificities were missed.

This CDR3 region has 12 residues. Germline assignment: CDR1 GTSNPN and CDR2 SVGIG (reference sequence). The germline V and J ends were trimmed by 3 bases and 6 bases, with 9 bases remaining between them. Attachment of unique molecular identifiers to individual cDNA molecules was performed. TCRdb independently ran MiXCR on the 5' RACE reads; one entry per CDR3 protein. The repertoire has tens of thousands of distinct CDR3 sequences, 13% of them found once; the top ten carry about 8.3%. This clonotype has at least ten counts. Its antigen is currently unknown. The specimen sequenced was whole blood. The chain links TRBV30 to TRBJ2-1; TRBD1 or TRBD2 may be the D gene (5 bases each). This receptor was obtained from an adult who was a healthcare worker with PCR-confirmed SARS-CoV-2 infection or an uninfected control (not recorded which). In DNA, the CDR3 is TGTGCCTGGAGGGGGGACCGCAATGAGCAGTTCTTC. As protein: CAWRGDRNEQFF.